Below, 25 T cell receptor beta chains from the same sample are listed, as sequenced in a study of shared clonotypes between healthy human individuals. CD8 cells classed as naive were CD45RO-negative and positively selected for CCR7, excluding terminally differentiated effector memory CD45RA+ cells. The table came from immunoSEQ multiplex PCR; TCRdb's copy has only in-frame clones and leaves some out. The sample lists 550,000 to 650,000 clones; approximately 96% were seen once. The sequencing sample was made of naive CD8+ T cells sorted from blood. All receptors come from a woman aged 30 to 39 in good health.

This clone was observed a single time. The genes are TRBV30 and TRBJ1-2; 10 bases are shared with TRBD1. V shed 5 bases and J 7 bases; nucleotides not matched to a gene: 4. Germline CDR1 reads GTSNPN; CDR2 reads SVGIG (reference sequence). This CDR3 is built from 12 residues. The CDR3 nucleotides read TGTGCCTGGGACAGGGGGCTGGTTGGCTACACCTTC. Translation gives CAWDRGLVGYTF. Using reference TRBV30 and TRBJ1-2 for the parts outside the CDR3, the full variable domain is SQTIHQWPATLVQPVGSPLSLECTVEGTSNPNLYWYRQAAGRGLQLLFYSVGIGQISSEVPQNLSASRPQDRQFILSSKKLLLSDSGFYLCAWDRGLVGYTFGSGTRLTVV.

The V gene is TRBV5-8, the J gene TRBJ2-7; D is unresolved. The CDR3 covers 12 residues. V dropped 0 bases and J dropped 2 bases, with 3 bases sitting between them. From germline, CDR1 is SGHTS and CDR2 YDEGEE. The CDR3 region is CASSLGAYEQYF. In DNA form, the CDR3 reads TGTGCCAGCAGCTTGGGTGCCTACGAGCAGTACTTC.

The CDR3 DNA sequence: TGTGCCAGCAGTGAAGGACAGGTCTCCAATCAGCCCCAGCATTTT. Protein: CASSEGQVSNQPQHF. The chain joins TRBV2 to TRBJ1-5; possible D gene TRBD1, 6 bases. V lost 1 base and J 3 bases, leaving 10 bases between the germline ends. The CDR3 totals 15 residues. Germline V gene sequence: CDR1 SNHLY, CDR2 FYNNEI.

CDR3 loop: CASTRDGSVVEKLFF. The CDR3 DNA follows: TGTGCCAGTACAAGGGACGGATCAGTGGTTGAAAAACTGTTTTTT. The chain couples TRBV19 to TRBJ1-4; weak D call: TRBD1 (5 bases). The germline gives CDR1 LNHDA, CDR2 SQIVND (reference sequence). Trimming cost V 7 bases and J 7 bases, with 19 bases left between them. The CDR3 runs to 15 residues.

This clone was observed a single time. The chain combines TRBV11-2 with TRBJ2-5, with 8 positions matching TRBD1. Unmatched junction bases numbered 3, after V lost 4 bases and J lost 2 bases. This CDR3 contains 14 residues. CDR1 is SGHAT and CDR2 is FQNNGV in the germline V gene. The CDR3 DNA sequence: TGTGCCAGCAGCTCCGACAGGGGACAAGAGACCCAGTACTTC. Its translation is CASSSDRGQETQYF.

V usage is TRBV6-1 and J usage is TRBJ2-7, with TRBD2 matching 8 bases. In germline, CDR1 is MNHNS, CDR2 SASEGT. The CDR3 covers 11 residues. The junction had 5 bases not matched to a gene; V was cut back by 10 bases and J by 6 bases. The CDR3, as DNA: TGTGCCACGGGAGGGGGGGGCGAGCAGTACTTC. Residues: CATGGGGEQYF.

This chain joins TRBV6-5 and TRBJ2-5; D ambiguous. Germline V gene lookup returns CDR1 MNHEY and CDR2 SVGAGI. V lost 8 bases, J lost 5 bases, and 21 bases lay in between. This CDR3 is 15 amino acids long. CDR3 residues: CASAAVTAIVETQYF. Written as DNA, the CDR3 is TGTGCCAGCGCCGCCGTCACCGCCATAGTCGAGACCCAGTACTTC.

This rearrangement joins TRBV13 to TRBJ1-1; D gene ambiguous. The CDR3 spans 12 residues. Looked up from germline, CDR1 is PRHDT and CDR2 is FYEKMQ (reference sequence). V dropped 5 bases and J dropped 6 bases, with 10 bases sitting between them. CDR3 in DNA: TGTGCCAGCAGCATACAGCCGCCTGAAGCTTTCTTT. It specifies CASSIQPPEAFF.

The V and J genes are TRBV5-5 and TRBJ2-7; TRBD2 might be the D (5 bases). The germline V gene encodes CDR1 SGHKS and CDR2 YYEKEE (reference sequence). V was clipped by 1 base and J by 4 bases, with 15 bases between them. The CDR3 has 15 amino acids. CDR3 protein: CASSLFDGMKYEQYF. In DNA, the CDR3 is TGTGCCAGCAGCTTGTTTGACGGGATGAAGTACGAGCAGTACTTC.

This sequence joins TRBV5-1 and TRBJ2-7; D remains unclear. V lost 4 bases and J 3 bases, leaving 11 bases between the germline ends. The CDR3 length is 13 residues. Per germline, CDR1 SGHRS and CDR2 YFSETQ. The CDR3 reads CASSPTTVYEQYF. The CDR3 DNA reads as TGCGCCAGCAGCCCGACGACGGTCTACGAGCAGTACTTC. Drawing the rest from reference TRBV5-1 and TRBJ2-7, the complete variable domain is KAGVTQTPRYLIKTRGQQVTLSCSPISGHRSVSWYQQTPGQGLQFLFEYFSETQRNKGNFPGRFSGRQFSNSRSEMNVSTLELGDSALYLCASSPTTVYEQYFGPGTRLTVT.

J is TRBJ2-3 and V is TRBV13; 7 nucleotides agree with TRBD2. The CDR3 has 15 residues. J was trimmed by 6 bases and V by 3 bases; bases with no gene match: 9. Germline CDR1 reads PRHDT; CDR2 reads FYEKMQ (reference sequence). The CDR3 is CASSLGREVPDTQYF. The CDR3 region has the DNA TGTGCCAGCAGCTTGGGTCGGGAGGTCCCGGATACGCAGTATTTT.

With regard to this clone: The sample holds other DNA sequences that translate to the same CDR3. V usage is TRBV5-1 and J usage is TRBJ2-7; D is possibly TRBD1 (6 bases). CDR1 and CDR2 (germline): SGHRS, YFSETQ. This CDR3 has 14 amino acids. Trimming cost V 4 bases and J 1 base, with 12 bases left between them. CDR3 amino acids: CASSTGTSSYEQYF. The CDR3 DNA reads as TGCGCCAGCAGCACCGGGACATCTTCCTACGAGCAGTACTTC.

This clone was seen more than once but under ten times. The chain links TRBV19 to TRBJ2-5; D may match TRBD1 or TRBD2 (5 bases each). CDR3 length: 17 residues. The V gene's germline CDR1 is LNHDA and CDR2 SQIVND (reference sequence). With 7 bases removed from V and 0 bases from J, the gap between germline ends came to 21 bases. Here the CDR3 reads CASTGIRDVRHQETQYF. The DNA of the CDR3 is TGTGCCAGTACCGGAATTCGGGACGTTCGACACCAAGAGACCCAGTACTTC. Full variable domain (remainder filled in from reference TRBV19 and TRBJ2-5): DGGITQSPKYLFRKEGQNVTLSCEQNLNHDAMYWYRQDPGQGLRLIYYSQIVNDFQKGDIAEGYSVSREKKESFPLTVTSAQKNPTAFYLCASTGIRDVRHQETQYFGPGTRLLVL.

The chain couples TRBV2 to TRBJ2-1; TRBD2 is a possible D gene (6 bases). From germline, CDR1 is SNHLY and CDR2 FYNNEI. V lost 2 bases, J lost 4 bases, and 12 bases lay in between. The CDR3 has 15 residues. CDR3 in DNA: TGTGCCAGCAGTGAATCGGCGGGGAGGTACAATGAGCAGTTCTTC. It codes for CASSESAGRYNEQFF. Based on the CDR3 plus reference TRBV2 and TRBJ2-1, the full variable domain is EPEVTQTPSHQVTQMGQEVILRCVPISNHLYFYWYRQILGQKVEFLVSFYNNEISEKSEIFDDQFSVERPDGSNFTLKIRSTKLEDSAMYFCASSESAGRYNEQFFGPGTRLTVL.

The chain recombines TRBV7-2 with TRBJ2-3; D not resolved. The CDR3 has 14 amino acids. V lost 9 bases, J lost 2 bases, and 15 bases lay in between. CDR1 and CDR2 (germline): SGHTA, FQGNSA. The CDR3 DNA reads TGTGCCAGGGCGGCCATCCGCCTCACAGATACGCAGTATTTT. Translation gives CARAAIRLTDTQYF.

The chain uses TRBV7-9 and TRBJ2-1; D is uncertain. V dropped 4 bases and J dropped 8 bases, with 15 bases sitting between them. The V gene's germline CDR1 is SEHNR and CDR2 FQNEAQ (reference sequence). The CDR3 is made up of 14 amino acids. CDR3 nucleotides: TGTGCCAGCAGCTCCGTGCGGTTAGGAGATGAGCAGTTCTTC. It codes for CASSSVRLGDEQFF. The variable domain in full, completed from reference TRBV7-9 and TRBJ2-1, reads DTGVSQNPRHKITKRGQNVTFRCDPISEHNRLYWYRQTLGQGPEFLTYFQNEAQLEKSRLLSDRFSAERPKGSFSTLEIQRTEQGDSAMYLCASSSVRLGDEQFFGPGTRLTVL.

The chain combines TRBV28 with TRBJ2-7; the match to TRBD2 covers 9 bases. This CDR3 comprises 18 residues. Germline CDR1 and CDR2: MDHEN and SYDVKM. The J segment lost 4 bases and the V segment lost 8 bases, leaving 21 bases of the junction unmatched. The CDR3 nucleotides read TGTGCCAGCGGGGCAGGAGGAGTTCGGCGGGAGGGCGGGTACGAGCAGTACTTC. Translating it yields CASGAGGVRREGGYEQYF.

This chain joins TRBV7-7 and TRBJ2-5; D is undetermined. Germline V CDR1 and CDR2: SSHAT, FNYEAQ (reference sequence). CDR3 length: 17 amino acids. Trimming took off 1 base at V and 2 bases at J, with 17 bases between the two ends. This CDR3 reads CASSLGGLVRRQETQYF. The CDR3 DNA is TGTGCCAGCAGCTTAGGAGGCCTGGTGAGGCGGCAAGAGACCCAGTACTTC. The whole variable domain, remainder taken from reference TRBV7-7 and TRBJ2-5, is GAGVSQSPRYKVTKRGQDVTLRCDPISSHATLYWYQQALGQGPEFLTYFNYEAQPDKSGLPSDRFSAERPEGSISTLTIQRTEQRDSAMYRCASSLGGLVRRQETQYFGPGTRLLVL.

The chain combines TRBV6-4 with TRBJ2-6; D gene uncertain. Trimming removed 8 bases at V and 0 bases at J, with 2 bases between. This CDR3 has 12 residues. Germline CDR1 MRHNA, CDR2 SNTAGT. The CDR3 region is CASSSGANVLTF. For the CDR3, the DNA is TGTGCCAGCTCCTCTGGGGCCAACGTCCTGACTTTC.

The chain is built from TRBV28 and TRBJ1-1; D gene uncertain. Trimming shortened V by 1 base and J by 2 bases, and 11 bases separated the two germline ends. CDR1 is MDHEN and CDR2 is SYDVKM in the germline V gene. The CDR3 is 15 amino acids. CDR3 protein: CASSLLFQANTEAFF. CDR3 nucleotide sequence: TGTGCCAGCAGTTTATTGTTCCAGGCAAACACTGAAGCTTTCTTT.

The chain couples TRBV6-5 to TRBJ1-2, with D perhaps TRBD1 (5 bases). The germline V and J ends were trimmed by 9 bases and 3 bases, with 8 bases remaining between them. CDR1 is MNHEY and CDR2 is SVGAGI in the germline V gene. This CDR3 region has 11 residues. CDR3 sequence (DNA): TGTGCCAGTGGGGCCTACTATGGCTACACCTTC. Encoded protein: CASGAYYGYTF.

The chain links TRBV6-1 to TRBJ2-7; 9 bases map to TRBD2. V trimming: 1 base; J trimming: 4 bases; junction bases outside the gene matches: 8. The CDR3 totals 16 residues. CDR1 and CDR2 from the germline V gene are MNHNS and SASEGT. The CDR3 here is CASSEGVAGVSYEQYF. CDR3 sequence (DNA): TGTGCCAGCAGTGAAGGAGTAGCGGGAGTTAGTTACGAGCAGTACTTC.

The chain links TRBV6-1 to TRBJ2-3; D is unresolved. The ends were cut back, 0 bases at V and 4 bases at J, with 11 bases in the middle. CDR1 and CDR2 (germline): MNHNS, SASEGT. The CDR3 is 15 amino acids. The CDR3 DNA follows: TGTGCCAGCAGTGAAGCTGGGGTTTACCCAGATACGCAGTATTTT. It encodes CASSEAGVYPDTQYF.

Points on this clone: Germline and junction disagree at one end, which may indicate a read error. This chain uses TRBV28 with TRBJ2-3; 9 bases match TRBD2. This CDR3 has 20 residues. CDR1 and CDR2 (germline): MDHEN, SYDVKM. Here the CDR3 reads CASSLKSSGRPGTDTDTQYF. The CDR3 bases are TGTGCTAGCAGTTTAAAGTCCAGCGGGAGGCCAGGGACAGACACAGATACGCAGTATTTT. Together with reference TRBV28 and TRBJ2-3, the CDR3 gives the full variable domain: DVKVTQSSRYLVKRTGEKVFLECVQDMDHENMFWYRQDPGLGLRLIYFSYDVKMKEKGDIPEGYSVSREKKERFSLILESASTNQTSMYLCASSLKSSGRPGTDTDTQYFGPGTRLTVL.

CDR3 in amino acids: CASSLYLAGFTGELFF. In DNA, the CDR3 is TGTGCCAGCAGTTTATATCTAGCGGGCTTCACCGGGGAGCTGTTTTTT. This chain links TRBV28 with TRBJ2-2, with 8 bases aligning to TRBD2. Germline values: CDR1 MDHEN, CDR2 SYDVKM. The CDR3 runs 16 residues. V lost 1 base and J lost 4; bases outside the gene matches: 5.